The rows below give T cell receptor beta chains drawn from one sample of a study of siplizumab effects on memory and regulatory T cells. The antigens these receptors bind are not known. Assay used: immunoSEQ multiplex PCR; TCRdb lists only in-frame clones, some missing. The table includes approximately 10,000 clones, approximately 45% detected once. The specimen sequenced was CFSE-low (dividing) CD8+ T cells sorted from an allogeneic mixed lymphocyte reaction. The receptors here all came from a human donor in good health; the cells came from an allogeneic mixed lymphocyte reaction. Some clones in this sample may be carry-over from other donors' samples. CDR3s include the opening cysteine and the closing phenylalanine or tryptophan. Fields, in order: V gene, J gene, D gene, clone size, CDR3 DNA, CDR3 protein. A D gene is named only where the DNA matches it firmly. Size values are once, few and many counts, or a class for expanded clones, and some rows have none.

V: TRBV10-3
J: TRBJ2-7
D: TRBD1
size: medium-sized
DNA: TGTGCCATCAGTGTGGACAGGGCCTACGAGCAGTACTTC
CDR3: CAISVDRAYEQYF

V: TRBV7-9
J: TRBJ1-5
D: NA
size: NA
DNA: TGTGCCAGCAGCGGTAATCCCGGCTATCAGCCCCAGCATTTT
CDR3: CASSGNPGYQPQHF

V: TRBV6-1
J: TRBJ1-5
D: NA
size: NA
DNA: TGTGCCAGCAGTAGTGTTTTGGGGTACAATCAGCCCCAGCATTTT
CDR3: CASSSVLGYNQPQHF

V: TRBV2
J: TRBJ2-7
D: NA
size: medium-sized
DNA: TGTGCCAGCAGTGATGAGGGGGTGCAGTACTTC
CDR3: CASSDEGVQYF

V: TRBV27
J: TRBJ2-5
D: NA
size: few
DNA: TGTGCCAGCAGTTTATCGCCGCCGGGCAGATTTTTACAAGAGACCCAGTACTTC
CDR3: CASSLSPPGRFLQETQYF

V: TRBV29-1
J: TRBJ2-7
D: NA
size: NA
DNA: TGCAGCGTTTGGACGGTGGGCTACGAGCAGTACTTC
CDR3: CSVWTVGYEQYF

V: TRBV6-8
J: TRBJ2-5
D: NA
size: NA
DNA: TGTGGGTCCGGATTCTCGGAGACCCAGTACTTC
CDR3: CGSGFSETQYF

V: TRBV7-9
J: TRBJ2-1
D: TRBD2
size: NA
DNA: TGTGCCAGCAGCAGACTAGCGGGGGGCAATGAGCAGTTCTTC
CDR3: CASSRLAGGNEQFF

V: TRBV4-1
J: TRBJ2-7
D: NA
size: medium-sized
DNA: TGCGCCAGCAGCCATCGTACAGCTAGTTCCTACGAGCAGTACTTC
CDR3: CASSHRTASSYEQYF

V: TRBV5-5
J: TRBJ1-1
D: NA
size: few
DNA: TGTGCCAGCAGTCTTGCCAGGGGAGGGAACACTGAAGCTTTCTTT
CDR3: CASSLARGGNTEAFF

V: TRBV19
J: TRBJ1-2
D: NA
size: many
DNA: TGTGCCAGTACTTGGGGCGCAGACTATGGCTACACCTTC
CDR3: CASTWGADYGYTF

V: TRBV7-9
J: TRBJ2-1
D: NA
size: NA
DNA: TGTGCCAGCAGCGAAGGCTTTCAGCGGACTCTAGGGAATGAGCAGTTCTTC
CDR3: CASSEGFQRTLGNEQFF

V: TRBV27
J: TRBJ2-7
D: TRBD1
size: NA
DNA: TGTGCCAGCAGTTTAATTGGGACAGGGACCTACGAGCAGTACTTC
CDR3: CASSLIGTGTYEQYF

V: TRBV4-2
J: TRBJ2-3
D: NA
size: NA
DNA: TGTGCCAGCAGCCAAGAAGACCGCCCAGATACGCAGTATTTT
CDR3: CASSQEDRPDTQYF

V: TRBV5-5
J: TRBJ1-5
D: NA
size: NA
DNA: TGTGCCAGCAGCTTGGAAGGGGTTAGCAATCAGCCCCAGCATTTT
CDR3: CASSLEGVSNQPQHF

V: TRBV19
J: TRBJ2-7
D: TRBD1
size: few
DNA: TGTGCCAGTAGTTCCGGGACAGGGTCCTACGAGCAGTACTTC
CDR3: CASSSGTGSYEQYF

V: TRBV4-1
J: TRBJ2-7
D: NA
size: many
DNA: TGCGCCAGCAGCCACCTCCCGGGGAACGACAGGGAGCAGTACTTC
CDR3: CASSHLPGNDREQYF

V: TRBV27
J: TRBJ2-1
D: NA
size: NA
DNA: TGTGCCAGCTCCCAGGGGGGGAATGAGCAGTTCTTC
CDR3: CASSQGGNEQFF

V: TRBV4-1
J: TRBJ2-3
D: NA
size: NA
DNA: TGCGCCAGCAGCCTACTGGACGGACGCACAGATACGCAGTATTTT
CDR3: CASSLLDGRTDTQYF

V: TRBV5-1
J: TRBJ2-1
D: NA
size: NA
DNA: TGCGCCAGTACCCTTGACGGGGCGGGGTACAATGAGCAGTTCTTC
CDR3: CASTLDGAGYNEQFF

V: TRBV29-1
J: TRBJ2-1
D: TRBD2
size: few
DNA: TGCAGCGTGGGGACTAGCGGGAGCCGGGAGCAGTTCTTC
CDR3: CSVGTSGSREQFF

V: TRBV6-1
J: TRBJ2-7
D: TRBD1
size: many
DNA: TGTGCCAGCAGTGGTTGGACAGGGGTCTTCTACGAGCAGTACTTC
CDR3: CASSGWTGVFYEQYF

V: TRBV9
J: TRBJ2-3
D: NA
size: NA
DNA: TGTGCCAGCAGCGTAGGAGCCGCCACTTGGGAGGATACGCAGTATTTT
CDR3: CASSVGAATWEDTQYF

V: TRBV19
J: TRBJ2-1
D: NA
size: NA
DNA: TGTGCCAGTAGTATAGATCCGATGGGTTACAATGAGCAGTTCTTC
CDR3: CASSIDPMGYNEQFF

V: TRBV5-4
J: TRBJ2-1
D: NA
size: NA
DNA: TGTGCCAGCAGCTTGAATCGTCCTTTCCATGAGCAGTTCTTC
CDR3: CASSLNRPFHEQFF

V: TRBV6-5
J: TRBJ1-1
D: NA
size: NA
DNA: TGTGCCACAAAGGGACATCTGAACACTGAAGCTTTCTTT
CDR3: CATKGHLNTEAFF

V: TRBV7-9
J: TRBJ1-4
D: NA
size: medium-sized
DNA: TGTGCCAGCACCTCGGGGTACGAAAAACTGTTTTTT
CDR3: CASTSGYEKLFF

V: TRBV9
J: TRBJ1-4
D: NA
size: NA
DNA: TGTGCCAGCAGCGTAGGGCAGGGGTTAAGCGAAAAACTGTTTTTT
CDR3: CASSVGQGLSEKLFF

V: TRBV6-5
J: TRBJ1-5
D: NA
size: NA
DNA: TGTGCCAGCAGTTACCGGTCGAATCAGCCCCAGCATTTT
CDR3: CASSYRSNQPQHF

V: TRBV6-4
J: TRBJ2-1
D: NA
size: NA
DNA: TGTGCCAGCAGTGAAGACAGCAGCTCCTACAATGAGCAGTTCTTC
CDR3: CASSEDSSSYNEQFF

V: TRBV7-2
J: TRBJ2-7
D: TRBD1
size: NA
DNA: TGTGCCAGCAGCGCCGGGACAGGGGGCTACGAGCAGTACTTC
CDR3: CASSAGTGGYEQYF

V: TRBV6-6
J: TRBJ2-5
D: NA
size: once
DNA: TGTGCCAGCAGTCCGGGACTCCTAGAGACCCAGTACTTC
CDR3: CASSPGLLETQYF

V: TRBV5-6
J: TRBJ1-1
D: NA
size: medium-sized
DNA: TGTGCCAGCAGCTTACTCCCCCGGGGACATAGTGAAGCTTTCTTT
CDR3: CASSLLPRGHSEAFF

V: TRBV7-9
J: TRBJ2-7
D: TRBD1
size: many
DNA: TGTGCCAGCAGCTTGACCGGGACAGGGGGCTACGAGCAGTACTTC
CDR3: CASSLTGTGGYEQYF

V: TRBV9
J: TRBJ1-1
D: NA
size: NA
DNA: TGTGCCAGCAGCGTAGAAGGGGACTGGGTCACTGAAGCTTTCTTT
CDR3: CASSVEGDWVTEAFF

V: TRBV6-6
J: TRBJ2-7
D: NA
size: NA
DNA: TGTGCCAGCAGTTACGGGACCGGCGAGCAGTACTTC
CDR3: CASSYGTGEQYF

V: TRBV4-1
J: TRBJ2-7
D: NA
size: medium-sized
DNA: TGCGCCAGCAGCCAAGCGTATGACTCCTACGAGCAGTACTTC
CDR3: CASSQAYDSYEQYF

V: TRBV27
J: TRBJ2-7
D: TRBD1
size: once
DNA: TGTGCCAGCAGTTCCCGGGACAGGTTCTACGAGCAGTACTTC
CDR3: CASSSRDRFYEQYF

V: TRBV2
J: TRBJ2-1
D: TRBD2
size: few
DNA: TGTGCCAGCAGTGATGATGGGGTACAGCGGGGGGGCGATGAGCAGTTCTTC
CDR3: CASSDDGVQRGGDEQFF

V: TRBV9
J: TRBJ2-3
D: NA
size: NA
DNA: TGTGCCAGCAGCGTAGTAGCGGTCACAGATACGCAGTATTTT
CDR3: CASSVVAVTDTQYF

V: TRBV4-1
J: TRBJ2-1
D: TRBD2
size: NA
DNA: TGCGCCAGCTCACGACTAGCGGGAGGGTATGAGCAGTTCTTC
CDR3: CASSRLAGGYEQFF

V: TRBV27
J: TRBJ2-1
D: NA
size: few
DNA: TGTGCCAGCAGTTTACAGGACGCCTTCCATGAGCAGTTCTTC
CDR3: CASSLQDAFHEQFF

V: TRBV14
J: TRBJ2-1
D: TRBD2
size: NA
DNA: TGTGCCAGCAGCCTAATACCGGGACTAGCGGGGGTAAGCTCCTACAATGAGCAGTTCTTC
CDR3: CASSLIPGLAGVSSYNEQFF

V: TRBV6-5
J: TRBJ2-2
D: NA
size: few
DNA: TGTGCCAGCAGTTACGCCAGGGGCACCGGGGAGCTGTTTTTT
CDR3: CASSYARGTGELFF

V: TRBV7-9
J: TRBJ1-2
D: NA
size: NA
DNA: TGTGCCAGCAGCTTAGGGCCTGGCTACACCTTC
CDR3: CASSLGPGYTF

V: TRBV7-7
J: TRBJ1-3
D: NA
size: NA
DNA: TGTGCCAGCAGTTCAGGGCCAGGAAATGAAAACACCATATATTTT
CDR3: CASSSGPGNENTIYF

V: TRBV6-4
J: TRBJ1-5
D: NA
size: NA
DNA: TGTGCCAGCAGCGCTGGGAAGGTCAATCAGCCCCAGCATTTT
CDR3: CASSAGKVNQPQHF

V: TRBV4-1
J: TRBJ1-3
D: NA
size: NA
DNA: TGCGCCAGCAGCCAACAGGGATCCGGAAACACCATATATTTT
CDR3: CASSQQGSGNTIYF

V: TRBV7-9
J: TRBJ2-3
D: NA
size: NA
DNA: TGTGCCAGCGAAATTTTGACTAGCACAGATACGCAGTATTTT
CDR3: CASEILTSTDTQYF

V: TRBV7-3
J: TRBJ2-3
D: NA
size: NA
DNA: TGTGCCAGCAGCTTAAGGTTTGCAGATACGCAGTATTTT
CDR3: CASSLRFADTQYF

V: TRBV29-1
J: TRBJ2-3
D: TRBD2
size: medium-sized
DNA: TGCAGCGTTGAAGATGGGGGACTAGCGGGCTCCAGATACACAGATACGCAGTATTTT
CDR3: CSVEDGGLAGSRYTDTQYF

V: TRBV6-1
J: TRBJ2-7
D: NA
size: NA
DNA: TGTGCCAGCAGCCGGGACTCAGCCTACGAGCAGTACTTC
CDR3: CASSRDSAYEQYF

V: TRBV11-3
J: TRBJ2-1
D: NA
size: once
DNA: TGTGCCGCCAGTCAAAAGTTCTTC
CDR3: CAASQKFF

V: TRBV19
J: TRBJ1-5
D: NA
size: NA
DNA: TGTGCCAGTAGGATAGGTCAGGTCTACAGTCAGCCCCAGCATTTT
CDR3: CASRIGQVYSQPQHF

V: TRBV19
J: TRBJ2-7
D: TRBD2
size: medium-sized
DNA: TGTGCCAGTAGTCCCGGGACTAGCGGCTCCTACGAGCAGTACTTC
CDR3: CASSPGTSGSYEQYF

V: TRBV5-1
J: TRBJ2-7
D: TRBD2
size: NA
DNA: TGCGCCAGCAGCTTGGGGTCTAGCGGGCCTGCCTACGAGCAGTACTTC
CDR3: CASSLGSSGPAYEQYF